This TCR beta chain was captured by sequencing in a study of Graves' ophthalmopathy and Graves' hyperthyroidism. Overall study findings and caveats: Blood samples also showed most expanded thyroid clonotypes exceeding 0.001 frequency. Discriminating ophthalmopathy from stable hyperthyroidism, a 13-signature model attained a sensitivity of approximately 90% and a specificity of around 77%.

Turning to this clonotype: As yet, its antigen is unknown. This sequence may be a read error, since a much larger clone differs from it by one base.

The authors amplified TCR beta CDR3 regions from RNA transcripts. The authors performed first-round RT-PCR with HTBI primers and then a second-round multiplex PCR. TCRdb reprocessed the multiplex PCR reads via MiXCR and lists one record per CDR3 protein. Seen here are around 590,000 distinct CDR3 sequences, less than 45% observed once, and the top ten hold about 4%. Researchers turned away patients with other autoimmune diseases, uncontrolled infections, pregnancy or lactation. Clinical symptoms and serum thyroxine were used for diagnosis; TRAb, thyroid ultrasound and orbital computed tomography were also relied on. The receptor was derived from an adult man with Graves' hyperthyroidism. The sequencing input was peripheral blood or thyroid tissue (not recorded which).

CDR3 loop: CSAGQTGYGTEAFF. The CDR3 coding sequence is TGCAGTGCTGGACAGACAGGGTACGGCACTGAAGCTTTCTTT. This chain connects TRBV20-1 to TRBJ1-1, with TRBD1 matching 7 bases. Looked up from germline, CDR1 is DFQATT and CDR2 is SNEGSKA (reference sequence). The CDR3 spans 14 residues. Germline trimming cut 5 bases from V and 4 bases from J; bases unmatched to any gene: 10.